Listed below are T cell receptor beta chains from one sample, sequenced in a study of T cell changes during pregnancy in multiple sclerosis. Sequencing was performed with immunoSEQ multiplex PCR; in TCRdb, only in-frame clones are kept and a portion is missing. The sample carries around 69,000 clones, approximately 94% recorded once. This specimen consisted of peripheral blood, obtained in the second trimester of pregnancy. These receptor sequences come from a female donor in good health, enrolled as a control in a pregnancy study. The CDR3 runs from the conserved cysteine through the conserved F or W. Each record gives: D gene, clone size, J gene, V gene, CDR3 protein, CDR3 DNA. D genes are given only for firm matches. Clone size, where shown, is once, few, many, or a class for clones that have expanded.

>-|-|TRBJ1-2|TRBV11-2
CASRMVGVESQGYTF
TGTGCCAGCCGAATGGTCGGGGTCGAAAGTCAGGGCTACACCTTC
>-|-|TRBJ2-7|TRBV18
CASSPGRLAYEQYF
TGTGCCAGCTCACCAGGGAGACTAGCCTACGAGCAGTACTTC
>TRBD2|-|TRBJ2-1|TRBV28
CASKNGRGTSLYNEQFF
TGTGCCAGCAAAAACGGGCGGGGGACTTCCCTTTACAATGAGCAGTTCTTC
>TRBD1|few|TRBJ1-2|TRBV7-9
CASSAGQGAHYGYTF
TGTGCCAGCAGCGCGGGACAGGGGGCACACTATGGCTACACCTTC
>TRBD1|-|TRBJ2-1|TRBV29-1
CSVEEDRPNEQFF
TGCAGCGTTGAAGAGGACAGGCCCAATGAGCAGTTCTTC
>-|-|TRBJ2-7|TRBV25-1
CASSFTRDEQYF
TGTGCCAGCAGTTTCACTCGCGACGAGCAGTACTTC
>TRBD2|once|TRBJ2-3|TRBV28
CASSSLDSGAPDTQYF
TGTGCCAGCAGCTCCCTGGATAGCGGGGCTCCAGATACGCAGTATTTT
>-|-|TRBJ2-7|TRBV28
CAIRSGPSYEQYF
TGTGCCATCAGGTCAGGTCCTTCCTACGAGCAGTACTTC
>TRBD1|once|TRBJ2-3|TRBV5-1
CASSFGTGGTDTQYF
TGCGCCAGCAGCTTCGGGACAGGGGGCACAGATACGCAGTATTTT
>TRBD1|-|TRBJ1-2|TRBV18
CASSWDRGPYGYTF
TGTGCCAGCTCATGGGACAGGGGGCCTTATGGCTACACCTTC
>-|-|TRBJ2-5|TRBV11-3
CASSRGSGLQETQYF
TGTGCCAGCAGCCGAGGGAGCGGACTACAAGAGACCCAGTACTTC
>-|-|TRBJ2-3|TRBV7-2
CASSGGADTQYF
TGTGCCAGTTCTGGAGGCGCAGATACGCAGTATTTT
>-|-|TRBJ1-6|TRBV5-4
CASSFRGGNNSPLHF
TGTGCCAGCAGCTTTCGGGGGGGCAATAATTCACCCCTCCACTTT
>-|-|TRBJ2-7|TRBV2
CASSGGTYEQYF
TGTGCCAGCAGTGGAGGGACCTACGAGCAGTACTTC
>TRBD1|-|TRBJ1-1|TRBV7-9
CASSRGQHTEAFF
TGTGCCAGCAGCCGGGGACAGCACACTGAAGCTTTCTTT
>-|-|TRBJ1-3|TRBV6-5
CASSYGQAISGNTIYF
TGTGCCAGCAGTTACGGACAAGCCATAAGTGGAAACACCATATATTTT
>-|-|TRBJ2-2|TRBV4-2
CASSQGESRNTGELFF
TGTGCCAGCAGCCAAGGGGAGAGCAGAAACACCGGGGAGCTGTTTTTT
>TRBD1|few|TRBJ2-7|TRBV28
CASSQGASYEQYF
TGTGCCAGCAGTCAGGGGGCTTCCTACGAGCAGTACTTC
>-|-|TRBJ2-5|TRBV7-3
CASSLAGYQETQYF
TGTGCCAGCAGCTTAGCGGGGTACCAAGAGACCCAGTACTTC
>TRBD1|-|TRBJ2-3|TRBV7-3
CASSPGTGRADTQYF
TGTGCCAGCAGCCCGGGGACAGGGAGAGCAGATACGCAGTATTTT
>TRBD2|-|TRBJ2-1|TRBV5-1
CASSLSSGALRNEQFF
TGCGCCAGCAGCTTGTCTAGCGGGGCCCTTCGCAATGAGCAGTTCTTC
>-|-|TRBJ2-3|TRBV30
CATGSTDTQYF
TGTGCCACAGGTAGCACAGATACGCAGTATTTT
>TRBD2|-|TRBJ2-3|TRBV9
CASSVGLAAGGTDTQYF
TGTGCCAGCAGCGTGGGACTAGCGGCCGGGGGGACAGATACGCAGTATTTT
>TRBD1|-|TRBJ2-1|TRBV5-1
CASRRRTGGIYNEQFF
TGCGCCAGCAGGCGGCGGACAGGGGGGATTTACAATGAGCAGTTCTTC
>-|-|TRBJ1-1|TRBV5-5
CASSLEGGVDTEAFF
TGTGCCAGCAGCTTGGAAGGGGGGGTCGACACTGAAGCTTTCTTT
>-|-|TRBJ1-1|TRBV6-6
CASRGGKNTEAFF
TGTGCCAGCAGGGGGGGGAAGAACACTGAAGCTTTCTTT
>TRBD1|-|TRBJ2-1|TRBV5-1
CASSAGQGSYNEQFF
TGCGCCAGCAGCGCCGGACAGGGGTCCTACAATGAGCAGTTCTTC
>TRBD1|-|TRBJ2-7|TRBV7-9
CASSSGTGNEQYF
TGTGCCAGCAGCTCGGGGACAGGAAACGAGCAGTACTTC
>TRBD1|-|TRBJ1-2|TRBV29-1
CSVEPTGYVGYTF
TGCAGCGTCGAACCGACAGGGTACGTTGGCTACACCTTC
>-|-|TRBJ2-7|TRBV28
CASSLVGGEQYF
TGTGCCAGCAGCCTCGTGGGGGGTGAGCAGTACTTC
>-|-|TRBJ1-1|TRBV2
CASSEAPFGTEAFF
TGTGCCAGCAGTGAAGCCCCTTTCGGCACTGAAGCTTTCTTT
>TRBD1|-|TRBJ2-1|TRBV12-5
CASGLTGQAYNEQFF
TGTGCTAGTGGTTTAACGGGACAGGCTTACAATGAGCAGTTCTTC
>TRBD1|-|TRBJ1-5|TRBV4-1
CASSQEGGTGHQPQHF
TGCGCCAGCAGCCAAGAAGGTGGGACAGGCCATCAGCCCCAGCATTTT
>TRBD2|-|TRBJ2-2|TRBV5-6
CASSLAGLGGSTGELFF
TGTGCCAGCAGCTTGGCCGGACTAGGAGGGAGCACCGGGGAGCTGTTTTTT
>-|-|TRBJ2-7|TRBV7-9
CASSLVMAGYEQYF
TGTGCCAGCAGCTTAGTCATGGCGGGCTACGAGCAGTACTTC
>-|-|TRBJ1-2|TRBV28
CASSPRQVPNYGYTF
TGTGCCAGCAGTCCGCGACAGGTCCCTAACTATGGCTACACCTTC
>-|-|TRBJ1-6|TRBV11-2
CASSLDRGSPLHF
TGTGCCAGCAGCCTGGACCGGGGGTCACCCCTCCACTTT
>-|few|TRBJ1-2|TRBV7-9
CASTEGVGYGYTF
TGTGCCAGCACGGAAGGGGTAGGCTATGGCTACACCTTC
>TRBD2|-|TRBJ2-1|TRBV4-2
CASSQDRGGYNEQFF
TGTGCCAGCAGCCAAGACCGGGGGGGCTACAATGAGCAGTTCTTC
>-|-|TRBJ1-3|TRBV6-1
CASSSEWGVGNTIYF
TGTGCCAGCAGCTCTGAGTGGGGGGTCGGAAACACCATATATTTT
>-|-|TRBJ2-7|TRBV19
CASSPQPGGLDEQYF
TGTGCCAGTAGTCCCCAGCCCGGGGGGCTGGACGAGCAGTACTTC
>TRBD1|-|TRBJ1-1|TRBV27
CASSRQGARSTEAFF
TGTGCCAGCAGTCGACAGGGGGCGAGGTCCACTGAAGCTTTCTTT
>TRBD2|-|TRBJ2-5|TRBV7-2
CASSLGAGRQETQYF
TGTGCCAGCAGCTTAGGAGCGGGACGCCAAGAGACCCAGTACTTC
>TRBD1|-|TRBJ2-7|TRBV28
CASSLRTGVGKQYF
TGTGCCAGCAGTTTGAGGACAGGGGTCGGCAAGCAGTACTTC
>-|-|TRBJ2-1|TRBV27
CANPRVRQFF
TGTGCCAATCCGAGGGTGCGGCAGTTCTTC
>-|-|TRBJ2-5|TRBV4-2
CASSKTGPTAQETQYF
TGTGCCAGCAGCAAAACAGGGCCCACGGCCCAAGAGACCCAGTACTTC
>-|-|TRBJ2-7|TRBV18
CASSPAGSPYEQYF
TGTGCCAGCTCACCGGCGGGTTCCCCCTACGAGCAGTACTTC
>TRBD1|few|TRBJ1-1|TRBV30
CAWSGDRVAFF
TGTGCCTGGAGTGGGGACAGAGTGGCTTTCTTT